This T cell receptor beta chain was documented in a study of T cell responses to AZD1222 COVID-19 vaccine. Overall study findings and caveats: Females outnumbered males among donors, who were mostly white British; clonal diversity was possibly underestimated.

Germline values: CDR1 LNHDA, CDR2 SQIVND (reference sequence). Trimming pared 11 bases from V and 3 bases from J, leaving 14 bases between. CDR3 length: 13 residues. Remarks on this clone: The antigen remains undetermined.

Some clones are missing from TCRdb's copy, which holds only in-frame ones; the method was immunoSEQ multiplex PCR. The repertoire includes fewer than 85,000 clones, roughly 80% of them detected once, and 1.3% sits in the top ten. The origin of this receptor is an adult who received the AZD1222 COVID-19 vaccine. The chain carries TRBV19 and TRBJ1-3; possible D gene TRBD1, 5 bases. The starting material was peripheral blood, obtained 28 days after the second AZD1222 dose. CDR3 loop: CAPTPGCGNTIYF. The CDR3 DNA follows: TGTGCCCCAACTCCAGGGTGTGGAAACACCATATATTTT.